Given below is one TCR beta chain in context. Antigen specificity is unknown. This may arise from a read error, as a much more abundant clone is one base away. Other DNA sequences in this specimen translate into the identical CDR3. The V end was cut by 7 bases, the J end by 0 bases, with 18 bases between. The CDR3 contains 15 residues. Germline V gene data show CDR1 as SQVTM and CDR2 as ANQGSEA. Per the study methods: Between-group CDR3 differences, defined by clinicopathological status, yielded a distant-metastasis classifier for papillary thyroid cancer. Using MiXCR, TCRdb reanalyzed the PCR reads. The V and J calls and clone size are TCRdb's, not the authors'. The data contain 100,000 or so clones, under 15% of them singletons. This sample was included in a study of metastatic and nonmetastatic thyroid tumors. About the research overall: Repertoire comparisons spanned blood and tumor or nodule tissue from malignant and benign thyroid patients.

Study results and caveats: In blood and tumor, TCR beta diversity was reportedly significantly higher in malignant thyroid tumors than in benign nodules.

Thyroid surgery was performed in patients who had received no treatment beforehand. This receptor was obtained from a female donor with papillary thyroid cancer or a benign thyroid nodule (not recorded which). Some clones in this sample may be carry-over from other donors' samples. The sequenced sample was blood. The rearrangement joins TRBV29-1 to TRBJ1-1; D might be TRBD1 (6 bases). The CDR3 sequence is CSGTGVQGLNTEAFF. The CDR3 nucleotides are TGCAGCGGGACTGGTGTTCAGGGGCTGAACACTGAAGCTTTCTTT. The whole variable domain, remainder taken from reference TRBV29-1 and TRBJ1-1, is SAVISQKPSRDICQRGTSLTIQCQVDSQVTMMFWYRQQPGQSLTLIATANQGSEATYESGFVIDKFPISRPNLTFSTLTVSNMSPEDSSIYLCSGTGVQGLNTEAFFGQGTRLTVV.